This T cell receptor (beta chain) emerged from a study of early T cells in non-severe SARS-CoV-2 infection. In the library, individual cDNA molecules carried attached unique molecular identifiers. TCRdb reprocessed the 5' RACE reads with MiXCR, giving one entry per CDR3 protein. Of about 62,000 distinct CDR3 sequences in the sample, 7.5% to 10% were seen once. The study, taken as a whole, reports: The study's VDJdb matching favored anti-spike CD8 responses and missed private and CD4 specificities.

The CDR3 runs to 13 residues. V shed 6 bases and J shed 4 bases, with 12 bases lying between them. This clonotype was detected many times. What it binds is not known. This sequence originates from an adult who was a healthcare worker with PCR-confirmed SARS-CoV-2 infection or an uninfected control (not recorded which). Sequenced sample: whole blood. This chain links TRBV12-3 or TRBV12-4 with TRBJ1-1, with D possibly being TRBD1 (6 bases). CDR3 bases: TGTGCCAGCAGGGACAGCAGACCCACTGAAGCTTTCTTT. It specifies CASRDSRPTEAFF.